This TCR beta chain is from a study of shared clonotypes between healthy human individuals. On this clone itself: Its antigen remains unknown.

General study points: Sampling used blood alone; tissue repertoires probably differ.

J lost 3 bases, V lost 8 bases, and 8 bases had no gene match. The V gene's germline CDR1 is PRHDT and CDR2 FYEKMQ (reference sequence). The CDR3 sequence is 14 residues long. The assay was run at deep level. Produced via immunoSEQ multiplex PCR; TCRdb's table is partial and in-frame only. The table lists about 2 million clones, approximately 94% of them singletons. CD45RO-negative, CCR7-positively selected cells formed the naive CD8 fraction, excluding terminally differentiated effector memory CD45RA+ cells. Those who donated, Caucasian adults without exception, all lived in Nashville, Tennessee. This sequence was found in a man aged 18 to 29 in good health. Sequenced: naive CD8+ T cells sorted from blood. The chain employs TRBV13 and TRBJ1-2, with 8 bases fitting TRBD1. As DNA, the CDR3 is TGTGCCAGCGCCTCGCAGGGGGCGTACTATGGCTACACCTTC. Its translation is CASASQGAYYGYTF.